Following are 20 T cell receptor beta chains from one sample sequenced in a study of blood T cell repertoires in COVID-19. TCRdb keeps only in-frame clones here, not all; method: immunoSEQ multiplex PCR. The sample holds around 26,000 clones, around 66% seen once. Sequenced sample: peripheral blood. Source of these receptors: a man in his 60s with active or convalescent COVID-19.

V gene TRBV2 combines with J gene TRBJ2-2, with 8 positions matching TRBD2. The V gene end was trimmed by 7 bases and the J gene end by 7 bases; junction bases not matched to a gene: 8. Germline V lookup: CDR1 SNHLY, CDR2 FYNNEI. The CDR3 sequence is 14 residues long. CDR3 region: CASKAGVWGGELFF. CDR3 bases: TGTGCCAGCAAAGCGGGAGTTTGGGGCGGGGAGCTGTTTTTT.

The rearrangement links TRBV4-2 to TRBJ2-5; 8 bases fit TRBD2. The CDR3 is made up of 15 amino acids. Germline CDR1 and CDR2: LGHNA and YNFKEQ. J lost 5 bases, V lost 4 bases, and 9 bases had no gene match. CDR3 protein: CASSRDYSGVETQYF. Here the CDR3 DNA reads TGTGCCAGCAGCCGGGATTATAGCGGGGTGGAGACCCAGTACTTC.

In this sample, this clone is medium-sized (0.01 to 0.1%). The chain is built from TRBV21-1 and TRBJ2-4; the D segment call TRBD1 is taken from the table without a DNA check. TRBV21-1 is labeled a pseudogene. The CDR3 contains 17 residues. The CDR3 loop is CARIRDRKILAKNIQYF. The CDR3 coding sequence is TGTGCCAGGATCCGGGACAGGAAGATATTAGCCAAAAACATTCAGTACTTC.

This chain links TRBV12-3 or TRBV12-4 with TRBJ2-1; D not resolved. The V end lost 10 bases, the J end lost 4 bases, and 14 bases lay between the germline ends. The CDR3 extends over 13 amino acids. The CDR3 region is CATRLGGYNEQFF. CDR3 bases: TGTGCCACCCGTCTCGGCGGTTACAATGAGCAGTTCTTC.

The V and J genes are TRBV30 and TRBJ2-7; D uncertain. CDR1 and CDR2 from the germline V gene are GTSNPN and SVGIG (reference sequence). The V end lost 0 bases, the J end lost 0 bases, and 9 bases lay between the germline ends. The CDR3 is 14 amino acids. CDR3 DNA: TGTGCCTGGAGTGTTTTCAGAAACTCCTACGAGCAGTACTTC. It encodes CAWSVFRNSYEQYF.

This chain links TRBV3-1 (or the pseudogene TRBV3-2) with TRBJ1-5, with D possibly being TRBD1 (5 bases). The CDR3 is 16 amino acids. Germline loops: CDR1 LGHDT, CDR2 YNNKEL (reference sequence). The V gene lost 4 bases and the J gene lost 4 bases, with 17 bases spanning the gap. CDR3 nucleotide sequence: TGTGCCAGCAGCCCCGGTACCGGCGGGGGGAATCAGCCCCAGCATTTT. It encodes CASSPGTGGGNQPQHF.

The chain carries TRBV11-2 and TRBJ1-4, with D possibly TRBD1 on 6 matching bases. The CDR3 contains 14 residues. V dropped 5 bases and J dropped 7 bases, with 14 bases sitting between them. The germline gives CDR1 SGHAT, CDR2 FQNNGV. CDR3 bases: TGTGCCAGCAGCCGGGGGGCGGTAGGTGAAAAACTGTTTTTT. This sequence encodes CASSRGAVGEKLFF.

This chain uses TRBV24-1 with TRBJ2-1; 10 nucleotides agree with TRBD2. J lost 7 bases, V lost 1 base, and 6 bases had no gene match. Germline lookup yields CDR1 KGHDR and CDR2 SFDVKD. The CDR3 contains 16 residues. The CDR3 here is CATSDFSGGARNEQFF. The DNA of the CDR3 is TGTGCCACCAGTGATTTCAGCGGGGGGGCCCGAAATGAGCAGTTCTTC.

The count of this clone is one. This sequence joins TRBV10-3 and TRBJ1-1; tentatively, D is TRBD1 (6 bases). Between the trimmed V and J ends, which lost 6 bases and 1 base, there was a span of 15 bases. This CDR3 spans 15 amino acids. Germline CDR1 ENHRY, CDR2 SYGVKD. The CDR3 nucleotides read TGTGCCATCAGGACCCTGGACAGCGAGAACACTGAAGCTTTCTTT. It encodes CAIRTLDSENTEAFF.

The J gene is TRBJ2-1, the V gene TRBV2, with D perhaps matching TRBD2 (6 bases). CDR1 is SNHLY, CDR2 FYNNEI, per germline. The CDR3 length is 13 residues. The V and J ends lost 6 bases and 7 bases respectively, with 13 bases between them. The CDR3 region is CASRAGKRNEQFF. The CDR3 DNA reads TGTGCCAGCAGGGCGGGAAAAAGGAATGAGCAGTTCTTC.

The J gene is TRBJ1-1, the V gene TRBV21-1; the table's D call, TRBD1, was not checked against the DNA. TRBV21-1 is classified as a pseudogene. The length of the CDR3 is 17 residues. The CDR3 DNA is TGTGCCAGCAGCAAAGAGTCGGTACAACAGCTTAACACTGAAGCTTTCTTT. Translation: CASSKESVQQLNTEAFF.

In nucleotides, the CDR3 is TGTGCCACCAGCAGAGACTACAGGGGCAATCAGCCCCAGCATTTT. Its translation: CATSRDYRGNQPQHF. The chain has TRBV15 and TRBJ1-5; tentatively, D is TRBD1 (6 bases). V dropped 0 bases and J dropped 2 bases, with 8 bases sitting between them. The CDR3 runs 15 residues. In germline, CDR1 is LNHNV, CDR2 YYDKDF (reference sequence).

The chain recombines TRBV5-1 with TRBJ1-4; no firm D call. CDR1 is SGHRS and CDR2 is YFSETQ in the germline V gene. The CDR3 is 13 amino acids. The germline V and J ends were trimmed by 5 bases and 7 bases, with 12 bases remaining between them. The CDR3 DNA reads as TGCGCCAGCAGAAAAGAGTGGTCTGAAAAACTGTTTTTT. Its protein product is CASRKEWSEKLFF.

This chain uses TRBV7-9 with TRBJ2-1, with D possibly TRBD2 on 5 matching bases. From germline, CDR1 is SEHNR and CDR2 FQNEAQ (reference sequence). V was cut by 5 bases and J by 8 bases, with 10 bases left in between. This CDR3 is built from 12 residues. DNA of the CDR3: TGTGCCAGCAGCCCCACTAGAGATGAGCAGTTCTTC. Translated, it gives CASSPTRDEQFF. Full variable domain (rest looked up from reference TRBV7-9 and TRBJ2-1): DTGVSQNPRHKITKRGQNVTFRCDPISEHNRLYWYRQTLGQGPEFLTYFQNEAQLEKSRLLSDRFSAERPKGSFSTLEIQRTEQGDSAMYLCASSPTRDEQFFGPGTRLTVL.

The rearrangement joins TRBV5-1 to TRBJ2-3, with TRBD2 identical over 9 bases. There are 15 residues in the CDR3. V gave up 3 bases and J gave up 0 bases; unmatched junction bases: 2. Germline V gene lookup returns CDR1 SGHRS and CDR2 YFSETQ. The CDR3 nucleotides read TGCGCCAGCAGCTGGAGCGGGGGGAGCACAGATACGCAGTATTTT. This codes for CASSWSGGSTDTQYF.

V gene TRBV27 combines with J gene TRBJ2-1, with a tentative D call TRBD2 (7 bases). This CDR3 is 20 amino acids long. V was shortened by 6 bases and J by 1 base, with 28 bases between the two germline ends. CDR1 is MNHEY, CDR2 SMNVEV, per germline (reference sequence). The CDR3 loop reads CASRYKGGSGEGLSYNEQFF. CDR3 DNA: TGTGCCAGCAGGTACAAGGGGGGCTCGGGGGAGGGCCTGTCCTACAATGAGCAGTTCTTC.

The gene calls are TRBV7-2 and TRBJ1-5; D gene ambiguous. V was shortened by 1 base and J by 4 bases, with 11 bases between the two germline ends. This CDR3 region has 15 residues. Germline CDR1 and CDR2: SGHTA and FQGNSA. The CDR3 is CASSLDAGGNQPQHF. CDR3 nucleotides: TGTGCCAGCAGCTTAGATGCAGGAGGGAATCAGCCCCAGCATTTT.

The V call is TRBV30, the J call TRBJ2-7; D is possibly TRBD2 (5 bases). V gave up 0 bases and J gave up 1 base, with 19 bases separating them. This CDR3 contains 17 residues. Germline V lookup: CDR1 GTSNPN, CDR2 SVGIG (reference sequence). The CDR3 DNA follows: TGTGCCTGGAGTGTACCCTTGGGTGTGACGGGGTCCTACGAGCAGTACTTC. It specifies CAWSVPLGVTGSYEQYF.

With regard to this clone: The sample contains more than one DNA sequence encoding this CDR3. This chain connects TRBV19 to TRBJ2-5; TRBD2 aligns across 8 bases. Germline V gives CDR1 LNHDA, CDR2 SQIVND (reference sequence). Unmatched junction bases numbered 8, after V lost 3 bases and J lost 5 bases. The CDR3 is 15 amino acids. The CDR3 protein is CASSIGRGARETQYF. DNA of the CDR3: TGTGCCAGTAGTATTGGGCGGGGGGCGAGGGAGACCCAGTACTTC. The full variable domain, in which reference TRBV19 and TRBJ2-5 provide the parts outside the CDR3, is DGGITQSPKYLFRKEGQNVTLSCEQNLNHDAMYWYRQDPGQGLRLIYYSQIVNDFQKGDIAEGYSVSREKKESFPLTVTSAQKNPTAFYLCASSIGRGARETQYFGPGTRLLVL.

V and J are TRBV28 and TRBJ1-2; 8 bases line up with TRBD1. CDR1 and CDR2 from the germline V gene are MDHEN and SYDVKM. There are 17 residues in the CDR3. Losses at the gene ends were 1 base for V and 7 bases for J; bases not matched to a gene: 14. As DNA, the CDR3 is TGTGCCAGCAGTTTATCAGGACAGGGTCTCCCTCTACTTGGCTACACCTTC. It yields the protein CASSLSGQGLPLLGYTF.